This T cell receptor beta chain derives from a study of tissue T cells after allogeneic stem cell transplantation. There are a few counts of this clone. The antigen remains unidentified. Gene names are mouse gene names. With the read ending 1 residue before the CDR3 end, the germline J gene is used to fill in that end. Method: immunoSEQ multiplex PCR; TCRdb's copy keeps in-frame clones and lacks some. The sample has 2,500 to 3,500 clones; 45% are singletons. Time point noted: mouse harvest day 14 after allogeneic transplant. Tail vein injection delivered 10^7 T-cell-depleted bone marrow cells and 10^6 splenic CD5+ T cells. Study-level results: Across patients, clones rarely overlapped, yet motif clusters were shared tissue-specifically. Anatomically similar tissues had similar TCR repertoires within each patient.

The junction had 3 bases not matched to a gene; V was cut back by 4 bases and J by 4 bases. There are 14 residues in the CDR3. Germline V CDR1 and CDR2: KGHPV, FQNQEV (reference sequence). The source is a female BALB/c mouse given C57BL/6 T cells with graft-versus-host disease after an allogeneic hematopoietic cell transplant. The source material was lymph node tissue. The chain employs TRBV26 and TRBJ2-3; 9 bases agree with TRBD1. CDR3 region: CASSRGQGSETLYF. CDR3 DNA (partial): TGTGCCAGCAGTCGGGGACAGGGTTCAGAAACGCTGTAT.